Below are 29 T cell receptor beta chains sequenced from a single sample in a study of cytotoxic CD8 clonotypes in ibrutinib-treated CLL. Generated by immunoSEQ multiplex PCR, the TCRdb table keeps only in-frame clones and is missing some. The profile shows around 150,000 clones, 70% to 90% of them singletons. Here the sequenced sample was PBMCs, taken at disease progression, from a patient treated with ibrutinib. The receptor source for this set is a human donor with chronic lymphocytic leukemia.

J is TRBJ1-1 and V is TRBV29-1; unclear D gene. V was clipped by 0 bases and J by 7 bases, with 9 bases between them. Germline CDR1 reads SQVTM; CDR2 reads ANQGSEA. The CDR3 is 12 amino acids. The DNA for the CDR3 is TGCAGCGTTGAAGATCGCCCCAGTGAAGCTTTCTTT. Its translation is CSVEDRPSEAFF.

The chain combines TRBV9 with TRBJ2-3; D unresolved. Germline CDR1 reads SGDLS; CDR2 reads YYNGEE. V lost 4 bases and J 6 bases, leaving 24 bases between the germline ends. This CDR3 has 17 amino acids. Written as DNA, the CDR3 is TGTGCCAGCAGCCACCAAAGACTGACTCCCTCTGAGGATACGCAGTATTTT. Its protein is CASSHQRLTPSEDTQYF.

In its sample, this clone was seen once. The chain couples TRBV16 to TRBJ2-7; 7 bases fit TRBD1. The CDR3 is 14 residues long. Germline V gene lookup returns CDR1 KGHSY and CDR2 FQNENV. With 2 bases clipped from V and 5 bases from J, the junction kept 6 bases outside the gene matches. Here the CDR3 reads CASSQPKTGNEQYF. In nucleotides, the CDR3 is TGTGCCAGCAGCCAACCTAAGACAGGGAACGAGCAGTACTTC.

The chain recombines TRBV7-9 with TRBJ1-2; D is unclear. V shed 2 bases and J shed 2 bases, with 12 bases lying between them. The CDR3 extends over 15 amino acids. In germline, CDR1 is SEHNR, CDR2 FQNEAQ (reference sequence). In DNA form, the CDR3 reads TGTGCCAGCAGCTTAAACGACGGGATAAACTATGGCTACACCTTC. Translated, it gives CASSLNDGINYGYTF.

V and J are TRBV5-1 and TRBJ2-2; weak D call: TRBD1 (5 bases). Per germline, CDR1 SGHRS and CDR2 YFSETQ. V was pared by 0 bases and J by 7 bases, with 16 bases between. CDR3 size: 16 residues. The CDR3 loop reads CASSLEGRAPDGELFF. DNA for the CDR3: TGCGCCAGCAGCTTGGAGGGCAGGGCCCCAGACGGGGAGCTGTTTTTT.

This clone showed up just once. J is TRBJ2-2 and V is TRBV2; 11 bases line up with TRBD2. Germline V gene sequence: CDR1 SNHLY, CDR2 FYNNEI. The CDR3 is 16 residues long. Trimming cost V 3 bases and J 6 bases; bases outside gene matches: 6. The CDR3 reads CASSDILAGVSGELFF. The CDR3 nucleotides are TGTGCCAGCAGTGATATACTAGCGGGAGTTTCCGGGGAGCTGTTTTTT.

This chain uses TRBV4-2 with TRBJ2-3; 10 bases line up with TRBD2. CDR3 size: 17 residues. V lost 0 bases, J lost 1 base, and 4 bases stayed unmatched. From germline, CDR1 is LGHNA and CDR2 YNFKEQ. Here the CDR3 reads CASSQDLLAGGTDTQYF. CDR3 DNA: TGTGCCAGCAGCCAAGATCTTCTAGCGGGGGGCACAGATACGCAGTATTTT.

This clone has only one observation. The chain combines TRBV5-1 with TRBJ2-3, with 10 nucleotides matching TRBD2. With 6 bases clipped from V and 7 bases from J, the junction kept 5 bases outside the gene matches. The V gene's germline CDR1 is SGHRS and CDR2 YFSETQ. The CDR3 contains 13 residues. In DNA, the CDR3 is TGCGCCAGCACCCTAGCGGGAGAGCATACGCAGTATTTT. It is translated as CASTLAGEHTQYF. Based on the CDR3 plus reference TRBV5-1 and TRBJ2-3, the full variable domain is KAGVTQTPRYLIKTRGQQVTLSCSPISGHRSVSWYQQTPGQGLQFLFEYFSETQRNKGNFPGRFSGRQFSNSRSEMNVSTLELGDSALYLCASTLAGEHTQYFGPGTRLTVL.

The chain is built from TRBV19 and TRBJ2-3; D unclear. The CDR3 contains 14 residues. Trimming shortened V by 5 bases and J by 2 bases, and 11 bases separated the two germline ends. Per germline, CDR1 LNHDA and CDR2 SQIVND (reference sequence). DNA of the CDR3: TGTGCCAGTAGTGCGTCGGGCAACACAGATACGCAGTATTTT. Translated: CASSASGNTDTQYF.

The rearrangement joins TRBV7-6 to TRBJ1-3, with 7 bases matching TRBD1. Trimming at V came to 7 bases and at J to 0 bases, leaving 12 bases not matched to a gene. Germline CDR1 is SGHVS and CDR2 is FNYEAQ. There are 17 residues in the CDR3. CDR3 residues: CASTHITGAISGNTIYF. CDR3 coding DNA: TGTGCCAGCACCCATATAACAGGGGCCATCTCTGGAAACACCATATATTTT.

This clone was seen more than once but under ten times. The chain's CDR3 is CASSYTTGQGRNTIYF. In DNA form, the CDR3 reads TGTGCCAGTAGTTATACGACGGGACAGGGCAGAAACACCATATATTTT. The chain combines TRBV19 with TRBJ1-3; TRBD1 matches at 9 bases. CDR3 length equals 16 residues. V gave up 5 bases and J gave up 5 bases; unmatched junction bases: 10. Germline V gene lookup returns CDR1 LNHDA and CDR2 SQIVND (reference sequence).

The rearrangement links TRBV6-1 to TRBJ1-1; D unclear. This CDR3 is built from 12 residues. CDR1 and CDR2 (germline): MNHNS, SASEGT. Deletions cut 3 bases from V and 7 bases from J, with 9 bases between. This chain's CDR3 is CASSERVGEAFF. The DNA for the CDR3 is TGTGCCAGCAGTGAGCGGGTGGGTGAAGCTTTCTTT.

This clone was detected a few times. Different DNA sequences within this sample yield the same CDR3. The J gene is TRBJ2-7, the V gene TRBV19; 7 nucleotides align to TRBD1. The CDR3 loop spans 15 amino acids. The germline V gene encodes CDR1 LNHDA and CDR2 SQIVND (reference sequence). J gave up 0 bases and V 1 base, and 3 bases lay outside the gene matches. The CDR3 DNA reads TGTGCCAGTAGTATAGGCGCAGGGGGCTCCTACGAGCAGTACTTC. It specifies CASSIGAGGSYEQYF.

J is TRBJ2-3 and V is TRBV7-9; the match to TRBD1 covers 8 bases. Germline CDR1 is SEHNR and CDR2 is FQNEAQ (reference sequence). After removal of 2 bases from V and 8 bases from J, the junction contained 12 bases not matched to a gene. The CDR3 has 16 residues. CDR3 residues: CASSLLGQGFLGTQYF. In DNA, the CDR3 is TGTGCCAGCAGCTTACTAGGACAGGGTTTTTTGGGTACGCAGTATTTT.

The chain recombines TRBV6-1 with TRBJ2-6; D gene unclear. Trimming removed 8 bases at V and 0 bases at J, with 8 bases between. The CDR3 loop spans 14 amino acids. The germline V gene encodes CDR1 MNHNS and CDR2 SASEGT. CDR3 region: CASLTISGANVLTF. The CDR3 DNA sequence: TGTGCCAGCCTTACAATCTCTGGGGCCAACGTCCTGACTTTC.

The chain uses TRBV6-1 and TRBJ2-5, with TRBD2 matching 13 bases. The germline V gene encodes CDR1 MNHNS and CDR2 SASEGT. There are 14 residues in the CDR3. After removal of 6 bases from V and 5 bases from J, the junction contained 3 bases not matched to a gene. CDR3 DNA: TGTGCCAGCAGGGAACTAGCGGGAGGGGAGACCCAGTACTTC. This translates into CASRELAGGETQYF.

The V gene is TRBV5-5, the J gene TRBJ1-2, with D perhaps matching TRBD1 (5 bases). The CDR3 has 14 amino acids. Germline V gene data show CDR1 as SGHKS and CDR2 as YYEKEE (reference sequence). V was shortened by 5 bases and J by 6 bases, with 17 bases between the two germline ends. The CDR3: CASSFTTGVDGYTF. DNA of the CDR3: TGTGCCAGCAGTTTTACTACAGGCGTTGATGGCTACACCTTC.

This clone was counted a single time. The rearrangement joins TRBV7-2 to TRBJ2-7; D is undetermined. The CDR3 loop spans 15 amino acids. The germline V gene has CDR1 SGHTA and CDR2 FQGNSA. Deletions cut 4 bases from V and 5 bases from J, with 18 bases between. The DNA of the CDR3 is TGTGCCAGCAGCTCTCGAAGCGTCGGCGGAAACGAGCAGTACTTC. Its translation is CASSSRSVGGNEQYF.

This chain uses TRBV7-2 with TRBJ1-4, with D hard to call. From germline, CDR1 is SGHTA and CDR2 FQGNSA. Deletions cut 2 bases from V and 4 bases from J, with 8 bases between. CDR3 length equals 14 residues. CDR3 protein: CASSLSSYNEKLFF. Written as DNA, the CDR3 is TGTGCCAGCAGCTTAAGCTCCTATAATGAAAAACTGTTTTTT.

V and J are TRBV4-2 and TRBJ2-1; D possibly corresponds to TRBD2 (8 bases). Trimming removed 8 bases at V and 8 bases at J, with 19 bases between. Per the germline V gene, CDR1 is LGHNA and CDR2 is YNFKEQ. The CDR3 sequence is 14 residues long. The CDR3, as DNA: TGTGCCAGCCGGAAGAGGGGGCGGGAGGATGAGCAGTTCTTC. It translates to CASRKRGREDEQFF.

The gene calls are TRBV6-1 and TRBJ1-5; 7 bases are shared with TRBD1. Losses at the gene ends were 6 bases for V and 5 bases for J; bases not matched to a gene: 7. This CDR3 region has 14 residues. Germline V CDR1 and CDR2: MNHNS, SASEGT. In nucleotides, the CDR3 is TGTGCCAGCAGGGAACAGGGGCCGTATCAGCCCCAGCATTTT. Its translation is CASREQGPYQPQHF.

The V gene is TRBV6-1, the J gene TRBJ1-1; 8 bases map to TRBD1. Germline loops: CDR1 MNHNS, CDR2 SASEGT. V was clipped by 7 bases and J by 1 base; unmatched bases: 5. CDR3 size: 14 residues. This CDR3 reads CASTYRGGNTEAFF. The CDR3 nucleotides are TGTGCCAGCACGTACAGGGGGGGGAACACTGAAGCTTTCTTT.

The chain combines TRBV7-2 with TRBJ1-1; D not resolved. The CDR3 totals 13 residues. V gave up 1 base and J gave up 8 bases, with 11 bases separating them. Germline CDR1 and CDR2: SGHTA and FQGNSA. The CDR3 spells CASSLEWMGEAFF. DNA of the CDR3: TGTGCCAGCAGCTTAGAGTGGATGGGGGAAGCTTTCTTT.

V and J are TRBV30 and TRBJ2-1; D unresolved. The V and J ends lost 1 base and 5 bases respectively, with 6 bases between them. The CDR3 length is 12 residues. Germline V gene sequence: CDR1 GTSNPN, CDR2 SVGIG (reference sequence). CDR3 in DNA: TGTGCCTGGAGTGGTCTCGACAATGAGCAGTTCTTC. The encoded protein is CAWSGLDNEQFF.

The chain links TRBV27 to TRBJ2-1, with 9 positions matching TRBD2. The J segment lost 6 bases and the V segment lost 3 bases, leaving 3 bases of the junction unmatched. This CDR3 has 14 amino acids. Germline V CDR1 and CDR2: MNHEY, SMNVEV (reference sequence). The CDR3 DNA reads TGTGCCAGCAGTTTCGGCGGGGGGGGCAATGAGCAGTTCTTC. Residues: CASSFGGGGNEQFF.

This chain uses TRBV7-2 with TRBJ2-7; D is possibly TRBD1 (5 bases). The germline CDR1 and CDR2 sequences are SGHTA and FQGNSA. The V and J ends lost 5 bases and 3 bases respectively, with 17 bases between them. The CDR3 is 15 residues long. The CDR3 reads CASSPGPYPNYEQYF. CDR3 coding DNA: TGTGCCAGCAGCCCAGGGCCATATCCCAACTACGAGCAGTACTTC.

The genes are TRBV6-5 and TRBJ2-7; the D gene is possibly TRBD1 (6 bases). Germline CDR1 is MNHEY and CDR2 is SVGAGI. The CDR3 totals 15 residues. The ends were cut back, 4 bases at V and 3 bases at J, with 16 bases in the middle. The DNA of the CDR3 is TGTGCCAGCAGTTCCCTGACAGGTTTGAACTACGAGCAGTACTTC. Translated: CASSSLTGLNYEQYF.

The V and J genes are TRBV28 and TRBJ2-3; a weak D match, TRBD2 (5 bases). The CDR3 sequence is 17 residues long. Germline values: CDR1 MDHEN, CDR2 SYDVKM. V lost 4 bases, J lost 0 bases, and 17 bases lay in between. In nucleotides, the CDR3 is TGTGCCAGCAGTTCCCCGAGGGCCCTACCTAGCACAGATACGCAGTATTTT. It translates to CASSSPRALPSTDTQYF.

The chain links TRBV19 to TRBJ1-1; tentative D call: TRBD1 (5 bases). The CDR3 covers 13 residues. From germline, CDR1 is LNHDA and CDR2 SQIVND (reference sequence). The V end was cut by 7 bases, the J end by 3 bases, with 12 bases between. The CDR3 spells CASTGMGDTEAFF. The CDR3 nucleotides are TGTGCCAGTACCGGGATGGGGGACACTGAAGCTTTCTTT. Full variable domain (remainder filled in from reference TRBV19 and TRBJ1-1): DGGITQSPKYLFRKEGQNVTLSCEQNLNHDAMYWYRQDPGQGLRLIYYSQIVNDFQKGDIAEGYSVSREKKESFPLTVTSAQKNPTAFYLCASTGMGDTEAFFGQGTRLTVV.